This T cell receptor beta chain was found in a study of blood T cell repertoires in COVID-19. Study information: Acute and convalescent COVID-19 specimens originated in the United States, Italy and Spain. From T cells, B-cell-depleted T cells, or PBMCs came the material, which was cDNA or gDNA.

The authors' processing: Estimated nucleated cell counts came from reference gene primer amplification. Data came from immunoSEQ multiplex PCR; TCRdb stores just in-frame clones and leaves some out. V, J and clone size are taken as reported in that table, and D and trimming were inferred from the DNA itself. The sample contains some 75,000 clones, around 89% of which appear only once. V shed 8 bases and J 5 bases; nucleotides not matched to a gene: 14. The CDR3 is 16 residues long. Germline CDR1 reads MNHEY; CDR2 reads SMNVEV (reference sequence). The sequence derives from a man aged 55 to 70 with acute or convalescent COVID-19. What was sequenced was peripheral blood. V and J are TRBV27 and TRBJ1-2; TRBD1 agrees at 10 bases. The CDR3 protein is CASLPSGTGAGYGYTF. The DNA of the CDR3 is TGTGCCAGCCTCCCCTCCGGGACAGGGGCTGGGTATGGCTACACCTTC.